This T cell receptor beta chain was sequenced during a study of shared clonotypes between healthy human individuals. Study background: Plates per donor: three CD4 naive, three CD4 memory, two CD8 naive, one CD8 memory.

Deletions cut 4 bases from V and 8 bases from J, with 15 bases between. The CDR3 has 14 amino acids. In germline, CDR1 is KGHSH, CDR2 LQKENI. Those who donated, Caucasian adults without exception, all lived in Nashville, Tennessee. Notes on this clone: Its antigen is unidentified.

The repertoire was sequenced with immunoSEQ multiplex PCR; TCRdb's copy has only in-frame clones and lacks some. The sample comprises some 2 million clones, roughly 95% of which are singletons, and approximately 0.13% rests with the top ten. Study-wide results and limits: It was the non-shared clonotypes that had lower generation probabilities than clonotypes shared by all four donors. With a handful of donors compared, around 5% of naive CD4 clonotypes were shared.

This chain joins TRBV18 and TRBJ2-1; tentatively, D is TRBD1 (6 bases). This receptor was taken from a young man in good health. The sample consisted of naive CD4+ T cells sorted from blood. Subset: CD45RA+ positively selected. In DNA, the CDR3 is TGTGCCAGCTCACTGACATCTACAGGGCATGAGCAGTTCTTC. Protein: CASSLTSTGHEQFF.